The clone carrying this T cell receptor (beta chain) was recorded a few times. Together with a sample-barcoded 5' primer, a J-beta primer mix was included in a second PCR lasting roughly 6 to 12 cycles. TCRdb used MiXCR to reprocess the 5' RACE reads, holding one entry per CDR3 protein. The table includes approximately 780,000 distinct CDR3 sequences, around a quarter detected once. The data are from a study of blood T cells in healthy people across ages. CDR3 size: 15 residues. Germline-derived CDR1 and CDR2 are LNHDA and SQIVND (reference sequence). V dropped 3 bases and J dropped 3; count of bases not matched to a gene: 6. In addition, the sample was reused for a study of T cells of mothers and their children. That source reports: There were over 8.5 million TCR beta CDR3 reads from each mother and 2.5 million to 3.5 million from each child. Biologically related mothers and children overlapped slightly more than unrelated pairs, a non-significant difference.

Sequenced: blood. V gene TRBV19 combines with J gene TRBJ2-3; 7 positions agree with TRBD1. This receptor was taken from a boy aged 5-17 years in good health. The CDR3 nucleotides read TGTGCCAGTAGTATGACAGGGCCGGGAACAGATACGCAGTATTTT. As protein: CASSMTGPGTDTQYF.